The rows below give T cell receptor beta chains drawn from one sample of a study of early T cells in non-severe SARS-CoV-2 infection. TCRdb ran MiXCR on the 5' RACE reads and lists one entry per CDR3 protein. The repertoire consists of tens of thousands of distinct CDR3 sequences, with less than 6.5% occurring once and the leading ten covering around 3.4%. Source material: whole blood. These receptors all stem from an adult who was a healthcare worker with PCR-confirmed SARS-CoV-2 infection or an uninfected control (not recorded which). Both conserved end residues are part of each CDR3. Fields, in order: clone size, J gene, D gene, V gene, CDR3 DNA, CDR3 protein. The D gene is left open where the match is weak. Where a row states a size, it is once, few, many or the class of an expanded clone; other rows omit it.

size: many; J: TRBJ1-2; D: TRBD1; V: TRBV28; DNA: TGTGCCAGCAGTTTGAACAGGGGGAATGGCTACACCTTC; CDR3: CASSLNRGNGYTF
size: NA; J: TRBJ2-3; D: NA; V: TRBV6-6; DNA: TGTGCCAGCAGTTACGAGGTCGGGGCCGGTGATACGCAGTATTTT; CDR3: CASSYEVGAGDTQYF
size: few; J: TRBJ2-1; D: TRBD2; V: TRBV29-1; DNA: TGCAGCTGTGGGGGGGTTCCCTCCTACAATGAGCAGTTCTTC; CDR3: CSCGGVPSYNEQFF
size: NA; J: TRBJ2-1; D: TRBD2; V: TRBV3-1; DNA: TGTGCCAGCACCCAAATGGGGACTAGCGGGAGCGGGAACAATGAGCAGTTCTTC; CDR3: CASTQMGTSGSGNNEQFF
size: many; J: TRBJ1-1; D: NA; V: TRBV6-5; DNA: TGTGCCAGCCAACAGGGACCGATGAACACTGAAGCTTTCTTT; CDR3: CASQQGPMNTEAFF
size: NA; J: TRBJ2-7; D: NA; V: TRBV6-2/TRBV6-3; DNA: TGTGCCAGCACCACAGCTGGTGGACCCATACACGAGCAGTACTTC; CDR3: CASTTAGGPIHEQYF
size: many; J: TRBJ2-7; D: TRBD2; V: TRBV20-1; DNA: TGCAGTGCTAGGGATATAGCGGGAGGCCCCCACGAGCAGTACTTC; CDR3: CSARDIAGGPHEQYF
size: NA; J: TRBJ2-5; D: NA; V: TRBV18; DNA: TGTGCCAGCTCACCGAATTGGCAAGAGACCCAGTACTTC; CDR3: CASSPNWQETQYF
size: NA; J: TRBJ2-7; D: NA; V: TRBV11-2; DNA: TGTGCCAGCAGCTTAGGGACGGTCTCCTACGAGCAGTACTTC; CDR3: CASSLGTVSYEQYF
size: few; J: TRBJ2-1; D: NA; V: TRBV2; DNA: TGTGCCAGCAGCACCGGGACATTGACCAATGAGCAGTTCTTC; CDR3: CASSTGTLTNEQFF
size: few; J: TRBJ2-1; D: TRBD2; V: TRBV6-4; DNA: TGTGCCAGCAGTGACGGGTCTAGCGGGAGCGATGAGCAGTTCTTC; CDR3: CASSDGSSGSDEQFF
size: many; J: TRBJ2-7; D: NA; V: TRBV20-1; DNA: TGCAGTGCCCGAGACGAAGCCTACGAGCAGTACTTC; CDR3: CSARDEAYEQYF
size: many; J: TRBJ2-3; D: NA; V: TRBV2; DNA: TGTGCCAGCACCCAGGGGGGACAGTCCACAGATACGCAGTATTTT; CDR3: CASTQGGQSTDTQYF
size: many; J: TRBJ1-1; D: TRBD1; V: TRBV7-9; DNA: TGTGCCAGCAGCTTTTTAAGACCAGGACAGGGGAACACTGAAGCTTTCTTT; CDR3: CASSFLRPGQGNTEAFF
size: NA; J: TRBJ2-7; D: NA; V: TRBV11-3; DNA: TGTGCCAGCAGCAAAAGGACGGACTCCTACGAGCAGTACTTC; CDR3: CASSKRTDSYEQYF
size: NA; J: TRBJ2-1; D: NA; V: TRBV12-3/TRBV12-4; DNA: TGTGCCAGCAGTTTAGGTGGGCCCCTCAATGAGCAGTTCTTC; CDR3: CASSLGGPLNEQFF
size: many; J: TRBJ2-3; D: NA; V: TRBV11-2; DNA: TGTGCCAGCAGCTTAGGCGTAATTCGGCAGTATTTT; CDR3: CASSLGVIRQYF
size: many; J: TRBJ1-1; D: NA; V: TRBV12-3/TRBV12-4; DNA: TGTGCCAGCAGCCTAGACAGACGGCCAAATGAAGCTTTCTTT; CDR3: CASSLDRRPNEAFF
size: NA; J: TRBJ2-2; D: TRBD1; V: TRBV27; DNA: TGTGCCAGCAGTTTGAAGGGGGCCCAGCTGTTTTTT; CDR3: CASSLKGAQLFF
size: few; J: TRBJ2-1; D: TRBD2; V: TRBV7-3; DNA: TGTGCCAGCAGTAGCTCTAGCGGGAGGCGATACAATGAGCAGTTCTTC; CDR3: CASSSSSGRRYNEQFF
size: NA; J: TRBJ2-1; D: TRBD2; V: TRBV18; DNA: TGTGCCAGCTCACCTCTAGCGGGAGTTTCACTGGGCAATGAGCAGTTCTTC; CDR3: CASSPLAGVSLGNEQFF
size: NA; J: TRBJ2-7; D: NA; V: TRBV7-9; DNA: TGTGCCAGCAGCTTGATACAGGGTACTCCTCGCGAGCAGTACTTC; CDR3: CASSLIQGTPREQYF
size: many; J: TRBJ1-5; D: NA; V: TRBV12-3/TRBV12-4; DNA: TGTGCCAGCAGTTTCGGGCCCAATCAGCCCCAGCATTTT; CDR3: CASSFGPNQPQHF
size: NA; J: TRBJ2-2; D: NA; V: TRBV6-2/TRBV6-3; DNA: TGTGCCAGCAGCCCCGCCGACGGGCCTGGAACCGGGGAGCTGTTTTTT; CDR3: CASSPADGPGTGELFF
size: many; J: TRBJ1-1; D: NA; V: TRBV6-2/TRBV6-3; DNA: TGTGCCAGCAGTTACCAACAGGGACGGTTGAACACTGAAGCTTTCTTT; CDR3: CASSYQQGRLNTEAFF
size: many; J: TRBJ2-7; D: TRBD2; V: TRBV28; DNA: TGTGCCAGCAGCCAACTAGCGGGGGCCTACGAGCAGTACTTC; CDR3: CASSQLAGAYEQYF
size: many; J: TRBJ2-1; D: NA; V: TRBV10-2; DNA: TGCGCCAGCATCTTAGATACCGGGCGGTCCTACAATGAGCAGTTCTTC; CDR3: CASILDTGRSYNEQFF
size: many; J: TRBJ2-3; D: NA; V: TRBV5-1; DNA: TGCGCCAGCAGCTTGGTTCCGACAGATACGCAGTATTTT; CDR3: CASSLVPTDTQYF